These T cell receptor beta chains were read from a single sample in a study of T cell repertoires in cytomegalovirus infection. These receptors' antigens are unknown. TCRdb re-derived calls from the reads in MiXCR, one entry per CDR3 protein. The sample has 300,000 to 400,000 distinct CDR3 sequences; 20% to 25% are singletons. Material: cultured PBMCs, obtained from culture after CMV antigen stimulation. All receptors derive from a human donor in good health (CMV status not recorded). Some clones in this sample may be carry-over from other donors' samples. CDR3s include the opening cysteine and the closing phenylalanine or tryptophan. The D gene is left open where the match is weak. A clone size is listed for some rows: how often the clone was seen (once, few, many), or a class if it is expanded.

len	v_gene	abundance	j_gene	d_gene	CDR3aa	CDR3nt
15	TRBV12-3/TRBV12-4	few	TRBJ2-2	-	CASSATGAITGELFF	TGTGCCAGCAGCGCGACCGGGGCGATCACCGGGGAGCTGTTTTTT
15	TRBV6-1	many	TRBJ1-5	TRBD1	CASSATGRGMQPQHF	TGTGCCAGCAGTGCGACAGGGAGGGGGATGCAGCCCCAGCATTTT
16	TRBV7-2	few	TRBJ2-4	-	CASSLGQGAVWDIQYF	TGTGCCAGCAGCTTAGGGCAGGGAGCCGTGTGGGACATTCAGTACTTC
14	TRBV7-4	-	TRBJ1-5	TRBD1	CASSKDRSNQPQHF	TGTGCCAGCAGCAAGGACAGGTCTAACCAGCCCCAGCATTTT
13	TRBV11-2	few	TRBJ2-5	-	CASREQGLETQYF	TGTGCCAGCAGGGAACAGGGATTGGAGACCCAGTACTTC
13	TRBV10-3	-	TRBJ1-5	-	CAMAAGEDQPQHF	TGTGCCATGGCCGCGGGGGAGGATCAGCCCCAGCATTTT
13	TRBV7-7	many	TRBJ1-4	-	CASSRARNEKLFF	TGTGCTAGCAGCCGCGCCAGGAATGAAAAACTGTTTTTT
14	TRBV6-1	-	TRBJ1-5	TRBD1	CASSGTGLRQPQHF	TGTGCCAGCAGTGGGACAGGGTTACGGCAGCCCCAGCATTTT
15	TRBV19	-	TRBJ2-6	-	CASSSLSSGANVLTF	TGTGCCAGTAGTTCCCTAAGCTCTGGGGCCAACGTCCTGACTTTC
10	TRBV9	-	TRBJ2-1	-	CASKSGEQFF	TGTGCCAGCAAAAGCGGTGAGCAGTTCTTC
15	TRBV6-2/TRBV6-3	-	TRBJ2-4	-	CASSPLYLAKNIQYF	TGTGCCAGCAGCCCCCTATACCTAGCCAAAAACATTCAGTACTTC
16	TRBV6-1	-	TRBJ2-1	TRBD2	CASSARTSGIFDEQFF	TGTGCCAGCAGCGCCCGGACTAGCGGGATTTTTGATGAGCAGTTCTTC
15	TRBV5-1	-	TRBJ2-1	-	CASSLAPDSYNEQFF	TGCGCCAGCAGCTTGGCGCCAGACTCCTACAATGAGCAGTTCTTC
16	TRBV7-2	many	TRBJ2-3	TRBD1	CASSLGRTGSTDTQYF	TGTGCCAGCAGCTTAGGTCGGACAGGGAGCACAGATACGCAGTATTTT
17	TRBV12-3/TRBV12-4	few	TRBJ2-5	TRBD1	CASSTVFGQGTRETQYF	TGTGCCAGCAGTACGGTATTTGGACAGGGTACCCGAGAGACCCAGTACTTC
16	TRBV7-2	many	TRBJ2-2	TRBD2	CASSFALAGVVGELFF	TGTGCCAGCAGCTTCGCGCTAGCGGGAGTGGTCGGGGAGCTGTTTTTT
14	TRBV12-3/TRBV12-4	-	TRBJ2-5	TRBD2	CASSLRREWETQYF	TGTGCCAGCAGTTTACGGCGGGAGTGGGAGACCCAGTACTTC
15	TRBV7-2	many	TRBJ1-5	TRBD1	CASSQQGGGNQPQHF	TGTGCCAGCAGCCAGCAAGGGGGCGGCAATCAGCCCCAGCATTTT
16	TRBV6-1	many	TRBJ1-1	-	CASSPRGRIPGAEAFF	TGTGCCAGCAGTCCGCGGGGACGGATTCCCGGGGCTGAAGCTTTCTTT
15	TRBV7-2	many	TRBJ2-1	-	CASSSISVQFNEQFF	TGTGCCAGCAGCTCAATAAGTGTTCAATTCAATGAGCAGTTCTTC
13	TRBV10-3	few	TRBJ2-1	-	CAISEWTENEQFF	TGTGCCATCAGTGAGTGGACCGAGAATGAGCAGTTCTTC
18	TRBV7-3	many	TRBJ2-1	TRBD2	CASSSHGGGLSVTGEQFF	TGTGCCAGCAGCTCCCATGGGGGGGGACTTTCCGTGACGGGCGAGCAGTTCTTC
14	TRBV28	few	TRBJ2-5	TRBD1	CATHARWSGGFQYF	TGTGCCACCCACGCCCGATGGTCAGGGGGCTTCCAGTACTTC
14	TRBV5-4	-	TRBJ2-3	TRBD2	CASSLLAGVDTQYF	TGTGCCAGCAGCTTATTAGCGGGAGTAGATACGCAGTATTTT
14	TRBV12-3/TRBV12-4	-	TRBJ1-1	-	CASSPDGAWTEAFF	TGTGCCAGCAGTCCGGACGGGGCATGGACTGAAGCTTTCTTT
15	TRBV11-2	many	TRBJ1-1	-	CASSFQTGLNTEAFF	TGTGCCAGCAGCTTCCAGACAGGCCTGAACACTGAAGCTTTCTTT
14	TRBV19	-	TRBJ1-5	-	CASMIFHSNQPQHF	TGTGCCAGTATGATTTTCCATAGCAATCAGCCCCAGCATTTT
13	TRBV20-1	-	TRBJ2-1	-	CSVRRVGRNEQFF	TGCAGTGTTAGGAGGGTGGGCCGCAATGAGCAGTTCTTC
11	TRBV30	once	TRBJ1-4	-	CAWMGEEKLFF	TGTGCCTGGATGGGAGAGGAAAAACTGTTTTTT
19	TRBV6-2/TRBV6-3	many	TRBJ2-1	TRBD2	CASGRGLAGFSPYGGEQFF	TGTGCCAGCGGACGCGGACTAGCGGGATTTTCCCCCTACGGCGGTGAGCAGTTCTTC
13	TRBV12-3/TRBV12-4	few	TRBJ2-2	-	CASSLQGNGELFF	TGTGCCAGCAGTTTGCAGGGTAACGGGGAGCTGTTTTTT
14	TRBV7-9	many	TRBJ1-5	-	CASSLIGPNQPQHF	TGTGCCAGCAGCTTAATAGGGCCCAATCAGCCCCAGCATTTT
13	TRBV29-1	-	TRBJ1-2	-	CSVESTVNYGYTF	TGCAGCGTTGAATCGACAGTTAACTATGGCTACACCTTC
14	TRBV6-2/TRBV6-3	few	TRBJ2-1	-	CATSDRTPYNEQFF	TGTGCCACCTCAGACAGAACGCCCTACAATGAGCAGTTCTTC
16	TRBV5-5	many	TRBJ2-3	-	CASSLGIADHTDTQYF	TGTGCCAGCAGCTTGGGGATAGCGGACCACACAGATACGCAGTATTTT
13	TRBV7-2	many	TRBJ2-3	-	CASSDATGRGEYF	TGTGCCAGCAGCGATGCTACCGGCAGGGGGGAGTATTTT